Following are 9 T cell receptor beta chains from one sample sequenced in a study of CD8+ T cells in alopecia areata. The sequencing template was cDNA reverse transcribed from extracted RNA. TCRdb keeps only in-frame clones here, not all; method: immunoSEQ multiplex PCR. The data contain about 160,000 clones, approximately 65% of them singletons. The treatment: oral pan-JAK inhibitor, 5-10 mg twice daily. The specimen comprised CD4+ T cells sorted from blood, sampled at week 4, from a patient treated with tofacitinib. The source is a human donor with alopecia areata.

The chain links TRBV6-5 to TRBJ1-1; 7 nucleotides line up with TRBD1. Trimming removed 6 bases from V and 5 bases from J; junction bases left unmatched: 6. Germline V CDR1 and CDR2: MNHEY, SVGAGI. The CDR3 spans 13 residues. DNA for the CDR3: TGTGCCAGCAGAGACAGGGTCTATACTGAAGCTTTCTTT. Protein product: CASRDRVYTEAFF.

This clone was detected a few times. The rearrangement uses TRBV6-6 and TRBJ2-5; 7 bases line up with TRBD2. Germline CDR1 is MNHNY and CDR2 is SVGAGI (reference sequence). CDR3 length: 16 residues. Trimming cost V 0 bases and J 1 base; bases outside gene matches: 5. The CDR3 loop is CASSYSWRELQETQYF. The CDR3 DNA follows: TGTGCCAGCAGTTACTCCTGGCGGGAGCTCCAAGAGACCCAGTACTTC.

The chain links TRBV9 to TRBJ1-5; 7 positions agree with TRBD1. The CDR3 contains 14 residues. V was clipped by 4 bases and J by 1 base; unmatched bases: 2. Germline V gives CDR1 SGDLS, CDR2 YYNGEE. The CDR3 region has the DNA TGTGCCAGCAGCTTGACAGGGAGCAATCAGCCCCAGCATTTT. It is translated as CASSLTGSNQPQHF.

The CDR3 DNA is TGTGCCAGCAGCTTAGCTCAGGGTAATTCACCCCTCCACTTT. It encodes CASSLAQGNSPLHF. The chain couples TRBV7-9 to TRBJ1-6; TRBD1 is a possible D gene (5 bases). The CDR3 contains 14 residues. Trimming removed 0 bases at V and 6 bases at J, with 6 bases between. The germline V gene encodes CDR1 SEHNR and CDR2 FQNEAQ (reference sequence).

This chain links TRBV27 with TRBJ1-2; D gene ambiguous. This CDR3 has 13 amino acids. V shed 2 bases and J shed 6 bases, with 10 bases lying between them. Germline V gene data show CDR1 as MNHEY and CDR2 as SMNVEV (reference sequence). In DNA form, the CDR3 reads TGTGCCAGCAGTTTACGAGGTGACGATGGCTACACCTTC. Protein product: CASSLRGDDGYTF.

This clone occurred a few times. The chain links TRBV30 to TRBJ2-1; D not certain. Germline lookup yields CDR1 GTSNPN and CDR2 SVGIG (reference sequence). The ends were cut back, 0 bases at V and 2 bases at J, with 8 bases in the middle. This CDR3 has 14 amino acids. CDR3 loop: CAWSVASPYNEQFF. The CDR3 DNA reads TGTGCCTGGAGTGTAGCTAGTCCCTACAATGAGCAGTTCTTC.

V is TRBV7-2 and J is TRBJ1-6, with no clear D. The CDR3 is made up of 14 amino acids. V was pared by 8 bases and J by 9 bases, with 17 bases between. The germline gives CDR1 SGHTA, CDR2 FQGNSA. CDR3 bases: TGTGCCAGCTGGGGAAGGTTTTTAAGTTCACCCCTCCACTTT. Protein: CASWGRFLSSPLHF. The full variable domain, its missing parts supplied by reference TRBV7-2 and TRBJ1-6, is GAGVSQSPSNKVTEKGKDVELRCDPISGHTALYWYRQSLGQGLEFLIYFQGNSAPDKSGLPSDRFSAERTGGSVSTLTIQRTQQEDSAVYLCASWGRFLSSPLHFGNGTRLTVT.

The rearrangement links TRBV30 to TRBJ2-3; 8 positions agree with TRBD1. The CDR3 spans 16 residues. V lost 1 base, J lost 2 bases, and 8 bases stayed unmatched. The V gene's germline CDR1 is GTSNPN and CDR2 SVGIG (reference sequence). In DNA, the CDR3 is TGTGCCTGGAGTGCCCGGGACAGGCAAACCACAGATACGCAGTATTTT. Protein sequence: CAWSARDRQTTDTQYF.

A few counts support this clone. The gene calls are TRBV9 and TRBJ2-2; 8 nucleotides agree with TRBD1. Germline loops: CDR1 SGDLS, CDR2 YYNGEE. Trimming at V came to 4 bases and at J to 1 base, leaving 6 bases not matched to a gene. This CDR3 comprises 16 residues. The CDR3 DNA reads TGTGCCAGCAGCCCCCGGACAGGGAAGAACACCGGGGAGCTGTTTTTT. Its translation: CASSPRTGKNTGELFF.